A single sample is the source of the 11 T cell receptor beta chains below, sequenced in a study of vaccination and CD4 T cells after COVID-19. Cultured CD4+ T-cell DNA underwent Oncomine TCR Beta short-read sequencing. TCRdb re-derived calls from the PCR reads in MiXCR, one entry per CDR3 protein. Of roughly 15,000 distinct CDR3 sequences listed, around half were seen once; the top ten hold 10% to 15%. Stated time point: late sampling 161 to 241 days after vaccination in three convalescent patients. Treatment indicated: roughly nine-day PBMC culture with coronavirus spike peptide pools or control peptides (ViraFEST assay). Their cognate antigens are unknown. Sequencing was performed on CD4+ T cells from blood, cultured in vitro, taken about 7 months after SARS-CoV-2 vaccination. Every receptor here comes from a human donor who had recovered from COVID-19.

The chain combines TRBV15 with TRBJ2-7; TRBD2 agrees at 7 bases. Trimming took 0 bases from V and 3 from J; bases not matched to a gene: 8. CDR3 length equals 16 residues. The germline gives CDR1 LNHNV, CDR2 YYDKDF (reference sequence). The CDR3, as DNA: TGTGCCACCAGCAGAGATTGGGGGGGTTCCAGCTACGAGCAGTACTTC. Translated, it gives CATSRDWGGSSYEQYF.

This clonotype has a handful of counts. The CDR3 loop is CASSSRIPPSYDTQYF. In DNA form, the CDR3 reads TGTGCCAGCAGCTCCAGGATCCCCCCTTCGTACGATACGCAGTATTTT. This chain connects TRBV7-9 to TRBJ2-3, with D hard to call. The V end was cut by 4 bases, the J end by 6 bases, with 20 bases between. CDR1 is SEHNR, CDR2 FQNEAQ, per germline (reference sequence). CDR3 length equals 16 residues.

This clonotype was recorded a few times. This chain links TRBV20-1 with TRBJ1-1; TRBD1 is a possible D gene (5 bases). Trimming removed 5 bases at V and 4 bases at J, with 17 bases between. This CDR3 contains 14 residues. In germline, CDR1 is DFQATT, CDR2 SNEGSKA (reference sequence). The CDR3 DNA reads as TGCAGTGCTGACTGGGGGTGGGGTGGCACTGAAGCTTTCTTT. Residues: CSADWGWGGTEAFF.

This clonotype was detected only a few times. The CDR3 DNA reads as TGCAGTGCTAGAGATTCTTGGCGGGGGGGAGATACGCAGTATTTT. Translation: CSARDSWRGGDTQYF. The chain employs TRBV20-1 and TRBJ2-3; TRBD2 agrees at 9 bases. The CDR3 runs 15 residues. Germline CDR1 and CDR2: DFQATT and SNEGSKA (reference sequence). With 0 bases clipped from V and 5 bases from J, the junction kept 6 bases outside the gene matches.

The CDR3 DNA reads TGTGCCAGCAGTCTCCGAAGGTGGGGGGAGCTGTTTTTT. This translates into CASSLRRWGELFF. The chain couples TRBV6-1 to TRBJ2-2; D unresolved. Between the trimmed V and J ends, which lost 5 bases and 8 bases, there was a span of 12 bases. Per the germline V gene, CDR1 is MNHNS and CDR2 is SASEGT. This CDR3 region has 13 residues.

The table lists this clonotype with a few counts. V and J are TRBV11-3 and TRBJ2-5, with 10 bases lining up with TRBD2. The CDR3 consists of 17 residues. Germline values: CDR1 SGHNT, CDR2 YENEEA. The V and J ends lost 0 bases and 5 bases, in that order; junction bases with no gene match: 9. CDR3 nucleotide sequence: TGTGCCAGCAGCTTAGACACTAGCGGGAACTGGAAGGAGACCCAGTACTTC. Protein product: CASSLDTSGNWKETQYF.

The CDR3 DNA follows: TGTGCCACCAGCAGGAGTGGGGATCTACAGGGCCTCACTGAAGCTTTCTTT. Translating it yields CATSRSGDLQGLTEAFF. The chain recombines TRBV15 with TRBJ1-1; tentative D call: TRBD1 (6 bases). V lost 3 bases, J lost 4 bases, and 21 bases lay in between. Germline CDR1 reads LNHNV; CDR2 reads YYDKDF (reference sequence). This CDR3 has 17 residues.

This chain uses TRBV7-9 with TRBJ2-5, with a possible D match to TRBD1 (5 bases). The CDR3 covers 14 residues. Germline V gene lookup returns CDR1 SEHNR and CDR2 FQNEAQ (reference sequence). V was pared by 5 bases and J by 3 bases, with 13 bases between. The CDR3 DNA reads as TGTGCCAGCAGCCTAATGGTAGGGGAAGAGACCCAGTACTTC. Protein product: CASSLMVGEETQYF.

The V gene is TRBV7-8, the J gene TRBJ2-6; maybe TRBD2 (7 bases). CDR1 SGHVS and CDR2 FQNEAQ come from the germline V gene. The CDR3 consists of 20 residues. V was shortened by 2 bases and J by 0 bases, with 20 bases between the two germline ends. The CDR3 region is CASSLLGGGYSLSGANVLTF. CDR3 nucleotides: TGTGCCAGCAGCTTATTAGGGGGAGGGTACTCTCTCTCTGGGGCCAACGTCCTGACTTTC.

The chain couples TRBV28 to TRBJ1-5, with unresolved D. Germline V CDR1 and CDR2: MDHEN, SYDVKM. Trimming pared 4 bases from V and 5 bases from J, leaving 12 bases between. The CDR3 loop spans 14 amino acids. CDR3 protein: CASSYASAHQPQHF. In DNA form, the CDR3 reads TGTGCCAGCAGTTACGCGTCAGCTCATCAGCCCCAGCATTTT. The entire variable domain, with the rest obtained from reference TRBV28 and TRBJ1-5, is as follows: DVKVTQSSRYLVKRTGEKVFLECVQDMDHENMFWYRQDPGLGLRLIYFSYDVKMKEKGDIPEGYSVSREKKERFSLILESASTNQTSMYLCASSYASAHQPQHFGDGTRLSIL.

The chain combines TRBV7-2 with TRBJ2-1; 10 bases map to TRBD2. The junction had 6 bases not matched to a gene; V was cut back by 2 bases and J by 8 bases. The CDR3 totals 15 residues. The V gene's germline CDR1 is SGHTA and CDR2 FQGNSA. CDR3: CASSLSSGSEYEQFF. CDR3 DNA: TGTGCCAGCAGCTTATCTAGCGGGAGTGAGTATGAGCAGTTCTTC.